The rows below give T cell receptor beta chains drawn from one sample of a study of shared clonotypes between healthy human individuals. Produced via immunoSEQ multiplex PCR; TCRdb's table is partial and in-frame only. Among around 2.5 million clones listed, roughly 93% were seen once. The sequencing sample was made of naive CD4+ T cells from PBMCs. These receptors all stem from a man aged 18-30 years in good health. Some clones in this sample may be carry-over from other donors' samples. Each CDR3 is given with its conserved first and last residue. The D gene is left open where the match is weak. Some rows mark clone size as missing; the rest say once, few, many or name a class of expanded clone.

cdr3_length: 17
clone_size: .
j_call: TRBJ2-2
v_call: TRBV2
d_call: TRBD2
cdr3_nt: TGTGCCAGCAGTGGGAGACTAGCGGGCCCGAACACCGGGGAGCTGTTTTTT
cdr3_aa: CASSGRLAGPNTGELFF

cdr3_length: 15
clone_size: .
j_call: TRBJ2-1
v_call: TRBV7-8
d_call: .
cdr3_nt: TGTGCCAGCAGCTTACAACCCAACACCTACAATGAGCAGTTCTTC
cdr3_aa: CASSLQPNTYNEQFF

cdr3_length: 15
clone_size: .
j_call: TRBJ1-4
v_call: TRBV5-5
d_call: .
cdr3_nt: TGTGCCAGCAGCTTGTATACAGAGCCTAATGAAAAACTGTTTTTT
cdr3_aa: CASSLYTEPNEKLFF

cdr3_length: 16
clone_size: .
j_call: TRBJ2-1
v_call: TRBV27
d_call: .
cdr3_nt: TGTGCCAGCAGGGCTTTAGGCGGGACATCCTACAATGAGCAGTTCTTC
cdr3_aa: CASRALGGTSYNEQFF

cdr3_length: 17
clone_size: .
j_call: TRBJ2-1
v_call: TRBV5-1
d_call: TRBD2
cdr3_nt: TGCGCCAGCAGCCTGGCCCCCGGGACTAGCGGGAGTAGTGAGCAGTTCTTC
cdr3_aa: CASSLAPGTSGSSEQFF

cdr3_length: 15
clone_size: .
j_call: TRBJ2-3
v_call: TRBV10-3
d_call: TRBD2
cdr3_nt: TGTGCCATCAGTGTGACTAGCGGAGGAACAGATACGCAGTATTTT
cdr3_aa: CAISVTSGGTDTQYF

cdr3_length: 15
clone_size: .
j_call: TRBJ2-7
v_call: TRBV27
d_call: TRBD1
cdr3_nt: TGTGCCAGCAGGGTAGGACAGGGGAAGCCCTACGAGCAGTACTTC
cdr3_aa: CASRVGQGKPYEQYF

cdr3_length: 16
clone_size: once
j_call: TRBJ2-2
v_call: TRBV30
d_call: .
cdr3_nt: TGTGCCTGGAGTGTATCCCCAGGGTGGAACACCGGGGAGCTGTTTTTT
cdr3_aa: CAWSVSPGWNTGELFF

cdr3_length: 15
clone_size: .
j_call: TRBJ1-4
v_call: TRBV18
d_call: TRBD1
cdr3_nt: TGTGCCAGCTCACCACCGACGACAGGGGGTGAAAAACTGTTTTTT
cdr3_aa: CASSPPTTGGEKLFF

cdr3_length: 15
clone_size: .
j_call: TRBJ2-3
v_call: TRBV4-3
d_call: .
cdr3_nt: TGCGCCAGCAGCCAAGTCTTTGGGTTCACAGATACGCAGTATTTT
cdr3_aa: CASSQVFGFTDTQYF

cdr3_length: 13
clone_size: .
j_call: TRBJ1-1
v_call: TRBV6-6
d_call: .
cdr3_nt: TGTGCCAGCAGTTCCCGCCGGGGGTTTGAAGCTTTCTTT
cdr3_aa: CASSSRRGFEAFF

cdr3_length: 17
clone_size: .
j_call: TRBJ2-2
v_call: TRBV28
d_call: TRBD2
cdr3_nt: TGTGCCAGCGATCCGGGACTAGCGGGAGTCGGCACCGGGGAGCTGTTTTTT
cdr3_aa: CASDPGLAGVGTGELFF

cdr3_length: 15
clone_size: .
j_call: TRBJ1-4
v_call: TRBV28
d_call: .
cdr3_nt: TGTGCCAGCAGTTACACCGGGGTCTTTAATGAAAAACTGTTTTTT
cdr3_aa: CASSYTGVFNEKLFF

cdr3_length: 14
clone_size: once
j_call: TRBJ1-5
v_call: TRBV19
d_call: .
cdr3_nt: TGTGCCAGTAGTATAGAAAGGACTGATCAGCCCCAGCATTTT
cdr3_aa: CASSIERTDQPQHF

cdr3_length: 16
clone_size: .
j_call: TRBJ2-7
v_call: TRBV29-1
d_call: TRBD1
cdr3_nt: TGCAGCGTGACCGGGACAGGGGGCCTTGGAACCTACGAGCAGTACTTC
cdr3_aa: CSVTGTGGLGTYEQYF

cdr3_length: 13
clone_size: .
j_call: TRBJ2-5
v_call: TRBV5-4
d_call: TRBD1
cdr3_nt: TGTGCCAGCAGCCGTGGACAGGTAGAGACCCAGTACTTC
cdr3_aa: CASSRGQVETQYF

cdr3_length: 15
clone_size: .
j_call: TRBJ2-7
v_call: TRBV7-6
d_call: .
cdr3_nt: TGTGCCAGCAGCTCCGTTGAGGGGGTCGGCTACGAGCAGTACTTC
cdr3_aa: CASSSVEGVGYEQYF

cdr3_length: 15
clone_size: .
j_call: TRBJ2-3
v_call: TRBV10-3
d_call: TRBD2
cdr3_nt: TGTGCCATCAGTGAGTCGAGCGGGAGTGCAGATACGCAGTATTTT
cdr3_aa: CAISESSGSADTQYF

cdr3_length: 15
clone_size: .
j_call: TRBJ1-1
v_call: TRBV11-2
d_call: .
cdr3_nt: TGTGCCAGCAGCCCCTCCACGCAGGTGGGGACTGAAGCTTTCTTT
cdr3_aa: CASSPSTQVGTEAFF

cdr3_length: 17
clone_size: .
j_call: TRBJ2-5
v_call: TRBV9
d_call: TRBD1
cdr3_nt: TGTGCCAGCAGCGTAGCCCCCCCCGCAGGGGGCCGAGAGACCCAGTACTTC
cdr3_aa: CASSVAPPAGGRETQYF

cdr3_length: 12
clone_size: .
j_call: TRBJ2-1
v_call: TRBV5-1
d_call: TRBD2
cdr3_nt: TGCGCCAGCACCCGGGAGGACCACGAGCAGTTCTTC
cdr3_aa: CASTREDHEQFF

cdr3_length: 16
clone_size: .
j_call: TRBJ2-1
v_call: TRBV7-2
d_call: .
cdr3_nt: TGTGCCAGCAGCCCCTCTCGGGTTAAACTTATCAATGAGCAGTTCTTC
cdr3_aa: CASSPSRVKLINEQFF

cdr3_length: 15
clone_size: once
j_call: TRBJ2-6
v_call: TRBV29-1
d_call: .
cdr3_nt: TGCAGCGTCACCAACCCCCGGACGGGAAACGACGTCCTGACTTTC
cdr3_aa: CSVTNPRTGNDVLTF

cdr3_length: 12
clone_size: .
j_call: TRBJ2-7
v_call: TRBV7-2
d_call: TRBD1
cdr3_nt: TGTGCCAGCAGAGATGACAGGGCCGAGCAGTACTTC
cdr3_aa: CASRDDRAEQYF

cdr3_length: 17
clone_size: few
j_call: TRBJ2-6
v_call: TRBV5-5
d_call: .
cdr3_nt: TGTGCCAGCAGCTTGGGCAGGCTACGCTCTGGGGCCAACGTCCTGACTTTC
cdr3_aa: CASSLGRLRSGANVLTF

cdr3_length: 15
clone_size: .
j_call: TRBJ2-1
v_call: TRBV7-2
d_call: TRBD2
cdr3_nt: TGTGCCAGCAGCGGCAGGACTAGCGGATACAATGAGCAGTTCTTC
cdr3_aa: CASSGRTSGYNEQFF

cdr3_length: 12
clone_size: .
j_call: TRBJ2-1
v_call: TRBV2
d_call: .
cdr3_nt: TGTGCCAGCCGGGACCAGTCCAATGAGCAGTTCTTC
cdr3_aa: CASRDQSNEQFF

cdr3_length: 10
clone_size: .
j_call: TRBJ1-1
v_call: TRBV29-1
d_call: .
cdr3_nt: TGCAGCGTGGTGAACACTGAAGCTTTCTTT
cdr3_aa: CSVVNTEAFF

cdr3_length: 14
clone_size: .
j_call: TRBJ2-3
v_call: TRBV12-5
d_call: TRBD1
cdr3_nt: TGTGCTAGTATGGGGACAGTGGGCACAGATACGCAGTATTTT
cdr3_aa: CASMGTVGTDTQYF

cdr3_length: 14
clone_size: .
j_call: TRBJ2-7
v_call: TRBV19
d_call: TRBD1
cdr3_nt: TGTGCCAGTAGTCGGGACAGGGCCTCCTACGAGCAGTACTTC
cdr3_aa: CASSRDRASYEQYF

cdr3_length: 19
clone_size: .
j_call: TRBJ1-1
v_call: TRBV28
d_call: TRBD1
cdr3_nt: TGTGCCAGCAGACCAATGCCCGGGACAGGGGGCAGTTGGAACACTGAAGCTTTCTTT
cdr3_aa: CASRPMPGTGGSWNTEAFF

cdr3_length: 17
clone_size: .
j_call: TRBJ2-7
v_call: TRBV7-8
d_call: .
cdr3_nt: TGTGCCAGCAGCCCAGCCGCTGGGGCCTCCTCTTACTACGAGCAGTACTTC
cdr3_aa: CASSPAAGASSYYEQYF

cdr3_length: 14
clone_size: .
j_call: TRBJ1-1
v_call: TRBV30
d_call: TRBD1
cdr3_nt: TGTGCCTGGAGTACACGGGGACAGGGGTCTGAAGCTTTCTTT
cdr3_aa: CAWSTRGQGSEAFF

cdr3_length: 15
clone_size: .
j_call: TRBJ2-7
v_call: TRBV25-1
d_call: TRBD1
cdr3_nt: TGTGCCAGCAGCCCTTCCCCGGGACAGGGCTACGAGCAGTACTTC
cdr3_aa: CASSPSPGQGYEQYF

cdr3_length: 15
clone_size: .
j_call: TRBJ2-1
v_call: TRBV18
d_call: .
cdr3_nt: TGTGCCAGCTCACCAGATGGACGGGCGTCGGATGAGCAGTTCTTC
cdr3_aa: CASSPDGRASDEQFF

cdr3_length: 12
clone_size: .
j_call: TRBJ2-1
v_call: TRBV29-1
d_call: .
cdr3_nt: TGCAGCGTTGCTACAGGTCCCAATGAGCAGTTCTTC
cdr3_aa: CSVATGPNEQFF

cdr3_length: 14
clone_size: .
j_call: TRBJ2-1
v_call: TRBV28
d_call: .
cdr3_nt: TGTGCCAGCAGTTGGTTGGGCGCCGACAATGAGCAGTTCTTC
cdr3_aa: CASSWLGADNEQFF

cdr3_length: 15
clone_size: .
j_call: TRBJ2-2
v_call: TRBV7-3
d_call: TRBD1
cdr3_nt: TGTGCCAGCAGCTCGGACAGGGCGAACACCGGGGAGCTGTTTTTT
cdr3_aa: CASSSDRANTGELFF

cdr3_length: 14
clone_size: .
j_call: TRBJ1-2
v_call: TRBV19
d_call: .
cdr3_nt: TGTGCCAGTAGTTCGTTCGCTACTAACTATGGCTACACCTTC
cdr3_aa: CASSSFATNYGYTF

cdr3_length: 15
clone_size: .
j_call: TRBJ1-1
v_call: TRBV5-1
d_call: .
cdr3_nt: TGCGCCAGCAGCTTGGCCCCCGGGGGCCGGACTGAAGCTTTCTTT
cdr3_aa: CASSLAPGGRTEAFF

cdr3_length: 13
clone_size: .
j_call: TRBJ2-7
v_call: TRBV7-6
d_call: TRBD1
cdr3_nt: TGTGCCAGCAGCATTACCGGGACAGGGTGGCAGTACTTC
cdr3_aa: CASSITGTGWQYF

cdr3_length: 15
clone_size: .
j_call: TRBJ2-7
v_call: TRBV6-5
d_call: .
cdr3_nt: TGTGCCAGCAGTTACCGCGGGACAGACCTCTACGAGCAGTACTTC
cdr3_aa: CASSYRGTDLYEQYF

cdr3_length: 15
clone_size: .
j_call: TRBJ2-2
v_call: TRBV6-1
d_call: TRBD1
cdr3_nt: TGTGCCAGCAGTCTGCGACAGGGATCGGCCGGGGAGCTGTTTTTT
cdr3_aa: CASSLRQGSAGELFF

cdr3_length: 16
clone_size: .
j_call: TRBJ2-7
v_call: TRBV6-5
d_call: .
cdr3_nt: TGTGCCAGCAGTTACTCATTCCAGGGGGGTCCCTACGAGCAGTACTTC
cdr3_aa: CASSYSFQGGPYEQYF

cdr3_length: 12
clone_size: .
j_call: TRBJ2-1
v_call: TRBV28
d_call: .
cdr3_nt: TGTGCCAGCAGTTTATCCCGCGTTGAGCAGTTCTTC
cdr3_aa: CASSLSRVEQFF

cdr3_length: 13
clone_size: .
j_call: TRBJ1-2
v_call: TRBV4-1
d_call: TRBD1
cdr3_nt: TGCGCCAGCAGCTCCAAGGGGGACAGTGGCTACACCTTC
cdr3_aa: CASSSKGDSGYTF

cdr3_length: 11
clone_size: .
j_call: TRBJ2-5
v_call: TRBV7-2
d_call: .
cdr3_nt: TGTGCCAGCAGCGACCAAGAGACCCAGTACTTC
cdr3_aa: CASSDQETQYF

cdr3_length: 13
clone_size: once
j_call: TRBJ2-7
v_call: TRBV29-1
d_call: .
cdr3_nt: TGCAGCGTTCGGCGGGGGCTCACGTACGAGCAGTACTTC
cdr3_aa: CSVRRGLTYEQYF

cdr3_length: 14
clone_size: .
j_call: TRBJ2-7
v_call: TRBV28
d_call: .
cdr3_nt: TGTGCCAGCAGTTTAGTTACTCAAGTCTACGAGCAGTACTTC
cdr3_aa: CASSLVTQVYEQYF

cdr3_length: 13
clone_size: few
j_call: TRBJ2-7
v_call: TRBV6-5
d_call: TRBD1
cdr3_nt: TGTGCCAGCAGAGGACAGGGGTCCTACGAGCAGTACTTC
cdr3_aa: CASRGQGSYEQYF

cdr3_length: 15
clone_size: few
j_call: TRBJ1-1
v_call: TRBV25-1
d_call: .
cdr3_nt: TGTGCCAGCAGTGAAGAAAATGTGGGTCGGACTGAAGCTTTCTTT
cdr3_aa: CASSEENVGRTEAFF

cdr3_length: 15
clone_size: .
j_call: TRBJ1-6
v_call: TRBV6-5
d_call: .
cdr3_nt: TGTGCCAGCAGTTACGGCCATATCCTATCCTCACCCCTCCACTTT
cdr3_aa: CASSYGHILSSPLHF

cdr3_length: 13
clone_size: .
j_call: TRBJ1-2
v_call: TRBV27
d_call: .
cdr3_nt: TGTGCCAGCAGTTCCGGGGCGAACTATGGCTACACCTTC
cdr3_aa: CASSSGANYGYTF

cdr3_length: 16
clone_size: .
j_call: TRBJ2-4
v_call: TRBV4-1
d_call: .
cdr3_nt: TGCGCCAGCAGCCGAATGGGGGGGCAGCTAAAAAACATTCAGTACTTC
cdr3_aa: CASSRMGGQLKNIQYF

cdr3_length: 15
clone_size: .
j_call: TRBJ2-7
v_call: TRBV6-5
d_call: .
cdr3_nt: TGTGCCAGCAGTTACTCCACGACGGGGAGCTACGAGCAGTACTTC
cdr3_aa: CASSYSTTGSYEQYF